This TCR beta chain is from a study of T-cell reconstitution after alpha-beta-depleted transplantation in children. Only a few counts were recorded for this clonotype. TCRbeta library construction was performed incorporating unique molecular identifiers. TCRdb re-called the PCR reads with MiXCR, one entry per CDR3 protein. This sample has 400,000 to 500,000 distinct CDR3 sequences, with roughly a tenth found just once. Germline CDR1 is LGHDT and CDR2 is YNNKEL (reference sequence). The CDR3 is 19 amino acids. V was trimmed by 0 bases and J by 2 bases, leaving 19 bases between them. The receptor's source is a human donor who donated a stem cell graft to a child with acute myeloid leukemia. This specimen consisted of PBMCs from the stem cell graft donor, obtained from the stem cell graft. The chain couples TRBV3-1 to TRBJ2-2, with D possibly matching TRBD2 (5 bases). Here the CDR3 reads CASSQDIWIASENTGELFF. In DNA, the CDR3 is TGTGCCAGCAGCCAAGACATCTGGATAGCGAGTGAAAACACCGGGGAGCTGTTTTTT. The variable domain in full, completed from reference TRBV3-1 and TRBJ2-2, reads DTAVSQTPKYLVTQMGNDKSIKCEQNLGHDTMYWYKQDSKKFLKIMFSYNNKELIINETVPNRFSPKSPDKAHLNLHINSLELGDSAVYFCASSQDIWIASENTGELFFGEGSRLTVL.